The 19 T cell receptor beta chains in this list originate from one sample, sequenced in a study of shared clonotypes between healthy human individuals. Some clones are missing from TCRdb's copy, which holds only in-frame ones; the method was immunoSEQ multiplex PCR. The sample carries roughly 1 million clones, around 76% recorded once. The sequenced sample was memory CD4+ T cells sorted from blood. Stated subset: CD45RA-negative fraction. The source of these receptors is a man aged 18 to 29 in good health.

This clone has a single count. The chain joins TRBV5-1 to TRBJ1-4; D is uncertain. CDR1 is SGHRS, CDR2 YFSETQ, per germline. Deletions cut 1 base from V and 7 bases from J, with 11 bases between. The CDR3 loop spans 14 amino acids. The CDR3 protein is CASSLRGVGEKLFF. CDR3 sequence (DNA): TGCGCCAGCAGCTTGCGGGGAGTAGGTGAAAAACTGTTTTTT.

This clone was detected only once. The CDR3 sequence is CASSIGTGLRVPYEQYF. In nucleotides, the CDR3 is TGTGCCAGTAGTATAGGAACAGGCCTAAGGGTTCCCTACGAGCAGTACTTC. The chain couples TRBV19 to TRBJ2-7, with a weak D call TRBD1 (5 bases). The germline V gene encodes CDR1 LNHDA and CDR2 SQIVND (reference sequence). This CDR3 is 17 amino acids long. Trimming removed 1 base at V and 2 bases at J, with 18 bases between.

This clone was seen more than once but under ten times. The chain links TRBV11-2 to TRBJ1-5; D is unresolved. V was trimmed by 1 base and J by 1 base, leaving 8 bases between them. The CDR3 consists of 15 residues. Germline assignment: CDR1 SGHAT and CDR2 FQNNGV. The CDR3 protein is CASSLGTVSNQPQHF. The CDR3, as DNA: TGTGCCAGCAGCTTAGGGACCGTCAGCAATCAGCCCCAGCATTTT.

V and J are TRBV19 and TRBJ2-2; a possible D gene is TRBD2 (6 bases). Trimming pared 3 bases from V and 6 bases from J, leaving 11 bases between. The CDR3 is made up of 14 amino acids. Germline assignment: CDR1 LNHDA and CDR2 SQIVND (reference sequence). Here the CDR3 reads CASSMAGGPGELFF. CDR3 DNA sequence: TGTGCCAGTAGTATGGCTGGAGGGCCCGGGGAGCTGTTTTTT.

Details on this clone: Other nucleotide sequences in the sample specify the same CDR3. This chain joins TRBV18 and TRBJ2-7; 8 bases match TRBD1. Germline CDR1 reads KGHSH; CDR2 reads LQKENI. Unmatched junction bases numbered 4, after V lost 6 bases and J lost 0 bases. This CDR3 is built from 14 residues. DNA of the CDR3: TGTGCCAGCTCCCCTACAGGGGGCTCCTACGAGCAGTACTTC. Translation: CASSPTGGSYEQYF. Supplemented by reference TRBV18 and TRBJ2-7, the full variable domain reads NAGVMQNPRHLVRRRGQEARLRCSPMKGHSHVYWYRQLPEEGLKFMVYLQKENIIDESGMPKERFSAEFPKEGPSILRIQQVVRGDSAAYFCASSPTGGSYEQYFGPGTRLTVT.

V and J are TRBV28 and TRBJ2-7, with 8 bases aligning to TRBD1. The CDR3 spans 14 residues. The trim removed 6 bases at V and 4 bases at J, leaving 8 bases unmatched. Looked up from germline, CDR1 is MDHEN and CDR2 is SYDVKM. The CDR3, as DNA: TGTGCCAGCAGACCCCCCGGACAGGGTTACGAGCAGTACTTC. Residues: CASRPPGQGYEQYF.

The gene calls are TRBV7-9 and TRBJ2-7, with D perhaps assigned TRBD1 or TRBD2 (6 bases each). CDR3 size: 15 residues. CDR1 and CDR2 (germline): SEHNR, FQNEAQ (reference sequence). V was trimmed by 3 bases and J by 12 bases, leaving 24 bases between them. The CDR3 spells CASSLGGTVGGTLYF. The CDR3 DNA reads TGTGCCAGCAGCTTGGGCGGGACCGTAGGGGGAACTTTGTACTTC.

In DNA form, the CDR3 reads TGTGCTAGTGGTTTCAATCTAGCGGGAAACACCGGGGAGCTGTTTTTT. Translation gives CASGFNLAGNTGELFF. The chain links TRBV12-5 to TRBJ2-2, with TRBD2 matching 9 bases. Per germline, CDR1 LGHNT and CDR2 FRNRAP. J was trimmed by 2 bases and V by 3 bases; bases with no gene match: 4. The CDR3 is 16 amino acids.

V and J are TRBV6-5 and TRBJ2-6; D is possibly TRBD1 or TRBD2 (5 bases each). Trimming shortened V by 10 bases and J by 4 bases, and 11 bases separated the two germline ends. There are 13 residues in the CDR3. From germline, CDR1 is MNHEY and CDR2 SVGAGI. The CDR3 spells CATKRDGANVLTF. As DNA, the CDR3 is TGTGCCACGAAACGGGACGGGGCCAACGTCCTGACTTTC.

This sequence joins TRBV10-3 and TRBJ1-1; tentative D call: TRBD1 (6 bases). Trimming pared 0 bases from V and 5 bases from J, leaving 10 bases between. The germline V gene has CDR1 ENHRY and CDR2 SYGVKD. The CDR3 totals 14 residues. The chain's CDR3 is CAISESQQGTEAFF. CDR3 coding DNA: TGTGCCATCAGTGAGTCGCAACAGGGAACTGAAGCTTTCTTT.

The rearrangement uses TRBV5-1 and TRBJ2-5; 10 positions agree with TRBD2. Germline trimming cut 3 bases from V and 2 bases from J; bases unmatched to any gene: 4. The CDR3 covers 15 residues. The V gene's germline CDR1 is SGHRS and CDR2 YFSETQ. The DNA of the CDR3 is TGCGCCAGCAGCTCCAGCGGGGGGGGTCAAGAGACCCAGTACTTC. It translates to CASSSSGGGQETQYF. Filled out from reference TRBV5-1 and TRBJ2-5, the complete variable domain reads KAGVTQTPRYLIKTRGQQVTLSCSPISGHRSVSWYQQTPGQGLQFLFEYFSETQRNKGNFPGRFSGRQFSNSRSEMNVSTLELGDSALYLCASSSSGGGQETQYFGPGTRLLVL.

The rearrangement links TRBV4-1 to TRBJ2-3, with TRBD2 as a possible D gene (6 bases). The CDR3 contains 14 residues. Germline values: CDR1 MGHRA, CDR2 YSYEKL. V was shortened by 1 base and J by 7 bases, with 12 bases between the two germline ends. CDR3 loop: CASSQGLGGYTQYF. The CDR3 DNA sequence: TGCGCCAGCAGCCAAGGACTCGGGGGATATACGCAGTATTTT.

The chain recombines TRBV30 with TRBJ2-7, with 7 bases fitting TRBD1. J lost 3 bases, V lost 1 base, and 12 bases had no gene match. Germline V gives CDR1 GTSNPN, CDR2 SVGIG (reference sequence). The CDR3 totals 16 residues. The CDR3 here is CAWSGGGAGEIYEQYF. The DNA for the CDR3 is TGTGCCTGGAGTGGAGGGGGCGCCGGCGAAATCTACGAGCAGTACTTC.

This chain joins TRBV6-1 and TRBJ2-2, with D unresolved. Germline CDR1 reads MNHNS; CDR2 reads SASEGT. Trimming pared 6 bases from V and 3 bases from J, leaving 11 bases between. This CDR3 is built from 14 residues. The CDR3: CASRDSSDTGELFF. The CDR3 DNA follows: TGTGCCAGCAGGGATTCTAGTGACACCGGGGAGCTGTTTTTT.

The chain recombines TRBV7-9 with TRBJ1-1; no clear D. The CDR3 runs to 13 residues. Germline assignment: CDR1 SEHNR and CDR2 FQNEAQ (reference sequence). V lost 3 bases to trimming and J lost 4 bases, with 9 bases between them. The CDR3 sequence is CASSFGVATEAFF. The DNA of the CDR3 is TGTGCCAGCAGCTTTGGGGTCGCCACTGAAGCTTTCTTT.

The J gene is TRBJ2-1, the V gene TRBV7-2; 7 bases map to TRBD1. The V gene end was trimmed by 3 bases and the J gene end by 3 bases; junction bases not matched to a gene: 8. This CDR3 is 16 amino acids long. From germline, CDR1 is SGHTA and CDR2 FQGNSA. CDR3 region: CASSFVGGGLYNEQFF. In nucleotides, the CDR3 is TGTGCCAGCAGCTTTGTAGGGGGCGGGCTCTACAATGAGCAGTTCTTC.

The chain's CDR3 is CASSLGAGVVGNEQFF. The CDR3 region has the DNA TGTGCCAGCAGCTTAGGCGCGGGGGTCGTTGGCAATGAGCAGTTCTTC. The chain links TRBV7-8 to TRBJ2-1; 7 bases align to TRBD2. CDR1 and CDR2 (germline): SGHVS, FQNEAQ. This CDR3 has 16 residues. V gave up 1 base and J gave up 6 bases; unmatched junction bases: 9.

V usage is TRBV10-3 and J usage is TRBJ2-2; the match to TRBD2 covers 13 bases. With V trimmed by 9 bases and J by 3 bases, 7 bases remained unmatched. Per germline, CDR1 ENHRY and CDR2 SYGVKD. This CDR3 comprises 16 residues. The CDR3 reads CAILTGTSGDTGELFF. CDR3 sequence (DNA): TGTGCCATACTAACGGGGACTAGCGGGGACACCGGGGAGCTGTTTTTT.

The table lists this clone with a count of one. V and J are TRBV12-2 and TRBJ2-5; TRBD2 is the table's D call, not checked against the DNA. TRBV12-2 is classified as a pseudogene. The CDR3 sequence is 17 residues long. This CDR3 reads CASRPPEAFPPQETQYF. CDR3 in DNA: TGTGCAAGTCGCCCCCCTGAGGCTTTCCCCCCCCAAGAGACCCAGTACTTC.